These 27 T cell receptor beta chains share one sample of origin, sequenced in a study of T cells of healthy individuals. TCRdb reprocessed the 5' RACE reads with MiXCR, giving one entry per CDR3 protein. The table has more than 85,000 distinct CDR3 sequences, approximately 18% seen once. These receptors came from a human donor in good health.

The chain has TRBV29-1 and TRBJ1-1; D possibly corresponds to TRBD1 (5 bases). Germline V gene data show CDR1 as SQVTM and CDR2 as ANQGSEA. The CDR3 runs to 12 residues. V gave up 7 bases and J gave up 1 base, with 10 bases separating them. The CDR3 loop is CSGGPRNTEAFF. The CDR3 coding sequence is TGCAGCGGGGGACCTCGGAACACTGAAGCTTTCTTT.

The rearrangement joins TRBV4-1 to TRBJ1-1, with TRBD1 matching 7 bases. CDR1 and CDR2 (germline): MGHRA, YSYEKL. The CDR3 is 16 residues long. V lost 1 base and J lost 1; bases outside the gene matches: 6. CDR3 residues: CASSQGRGGGNTEAFF. For the CDR3, the DNA is TGCGCCAGCAGCCAAGGAAGAGGGGGCGGGAACACTGAAGCTTTCTTT.

This clonotype was counted many times. The rearrangement links TRBV11-2 to TRBJ2-1; D may be TRBD2 (6 bases). V was shortened by 1 base and J by 2 bases, with 9 bases between the two germline ends. The CDR3 has 15 amino acids. In germline, CDR1 is SGHAT, CDR2 FQNNGV. As DNA, the CDR3 is TGTGCCAGCAGCTTAGGACCTAGCGCCTACAATGAGCAGTTCTTC. Amino acid sequence: CASSLGPSAYNEQFF.

This clonotype was seen only a few times. V usage is TRBV28 and J usage is TRBJ2-1, with TRBD2 matching 9 bases. Trimming took 4 bases from V and 5 from J; bases not matched to a gene: 3. CDR1 is MDHEN and CDR2 is SYDVKM in the germline V gene. This CDR3 spans 14 amino acids. CDR3 sequence (DNA): TGTGCCAGCAGTTCGGCGGGAGGGAACAATGAGCAGTTCTTC. It yields the protein CASSSAGGNNEQFF.

The sample holds many counts of this clonotype. CDR3 nucleotide sequence: TGTGCCACCAGTGATACAGGGGGAAGGAATGAGCAGTTCTTC. This translates into CATSDTGGRNEQFF. This chain links TRBV24-1 with TRBJ2-1, with 8 bases fitting TRBD1. V lost 3 bases and J lost 7; bases outside the gene matches: 4. CDR3 length: 14 residues. Germline V gene lookup returns CDR1 KGHDR and CDR2 SFDVKD.

The rearrangement uses TRBV9 and TRBJ2-2; perhaps TRBD2 as D (5 bases). The CDR3 contains 15 residues. Trimming removed 1 base from V and 10 bases from J, with 17 bases in between. The germline CDR1 and CDR2 sequences are SGDLS and YYNGEE. Here the CDR3 DNA reads TGTGCCAGCAGCGTAAACGGGAACTACCGAGAGGAGCTGTTTTTT. Its protein is CASSVNGNYREELFF.

The V call is TRBV20-1, the J call TRBJ2-7, with TRBD1 matching over 11 bases. V dropped 0 bases and J dropped 2; count of bases not matched to a gene: 3. The V gene's germline CDR1 is DFQATT and CDR2 SNEGSKA (reference sequence). The CDR3 covers 15 residues. Written as DNA, the CDR3 is TGCAGTGCTAGAGACGGACAGGGGGCGACCTACGAGCAGTACTTC. Protein sequence: CSARDGQGATYEQYF.

Ten or more counts support this clonotype. CDR3 in DNA: TGCGCCAGCAGCCAGTACTCAAGCTCCTACGAGCAGTACTTC. Its translation: CASSQYSSSYEQYF. The chain recombines TRBV4-3 with TRBJ2-7; unclear D gene. The CDR3 spans 14 residues. Deletions cut 3 bases from V and 0 bases from J, with 9 bases between. From germline, CDR1 is LGHNA and CDR2 YSLEER.

This clonotype is deemed large. This sequence joins TRBV6-5 and TRBJ2-7, with D possibly TRBD1 on 5 matching bases. This CDR3 has 13 residues. V was cut by 7 bases and J by 0 bases, with 10 bases left in between. Germline CDR1 reads MNHEY; CDR2 reads SVGAGI. Written as DNA, the CDR3 is TGTGCCAGCACCCCGGACAACTCCTACGAGCAGTACTTC. Amino acids: CASTPDNSYEQYF.

J is TRBJ2-7 and V is TRBV27, with 7 bases matching TRBD2. The CDR3 length is 14 residues. V lost 2 bases to trimming and J lost 4 bases; unmatched junction nucleotides: 5. Germline-derived CDR1 and CDR2 are MNHEY and SMNVEV (reference sequence). The CDR3 loop reads CASSLALAAYEQYF. CDR3 nucleotide sequence: TGTGCCAGCAGTTTAGCGCTAGCGGCATACGAGCAGTACTTC.

The chain joins TRBV7-8 to TRBJ2-3; D is uncertain. V was trimmed by 3 bases and J by 0 bases, leaving 16 bases between them. Germline V gene lookup returns CDR1 SGHVS and CDR2 FQNEAQ. The CDR3 contains 17 residues. CDR3 DNA: TGTGCCAGCAGCTTGGACCTAGGATTAACGAGCACAGATACGCAGTATTTT. Protein: CASSLDLGLTSTDTQYF.

This clonotype has at least ten counts. This chain links TRBV7-9 with TRBJ2-7; tentatively, D is TRBD2 (6 bases). The germline gives CDR1 SEHNR, CDR2 FQNEAQ (reference sequence). Deletions cut 1 base from V and 5 bases from J, with 9 bases between. This CDR3 comprises 13 residues. The CDR3 DNA reads TGTGCCAGCAGCTTAGTACTAGCAAACGAGCAGTACTTC. Amino acids: CASSLVLANEQYF.

This clonotype occurred once. The V call is TRBV20-1, the J call TRBJ2-2, with D possibly matching TRBD2 (6 bases). The CDR3 is 14 amino acids. Trimming stripped 0 bases from V and 4 bases from J, with 9 bases between. Germline loops: CDR1 DFQATT, CDR2 SNEGSKA (reference sequence). CDR3 in DNA: TGCAGTGCTAGAGATTTTAGCGGCACCGGGGAGCTGTTTTTT. This codes for CSARDFSGTGELFF.

This sequence joins TRBV28 and TRBJ2-3; 8 bases map to TRBD1. Germline trimming cut 7 bases from V and 2 bases from J; bases unmatched to any gene: 14. CDR1 is MDHEN and CDR2 is SYDVKM in the germline V gene. There are 17 residues in the CDR3. In DNA, the CDR3 is TGTGCCAGCAACCCAGGGGGCGGGCGGGGACACACAGATACGCAGTATTTT. Translated, it gives CASNPGGGRGHTDTQYF.

This clonotype was observed many times. V usage is TRBV7-9 and J usage is TRBJ2-7; maybe TRBD2 (5 bases). V lost 5 bases and J lost 0, with 11 bases in between. Germline V gene sequence: CDR1 SEHNR, CDR2 FQNEAQ (reference sequence). This CDR3 region has 14 residues. CDR3 in amino acids: CASSVDGNSYEQYF. The DNA of the CDR3 is TGTGCCAGCAGCGTAGACGGGAACTCCTACGAGCAGTACTTC.

This chain joins TRBV9 and TRBJ2-3; 9 bases align to TRBD1. CDR3 length: 16 amino acids. Germline CDR1 is SGDLS and CDR2 is YYNGEE. V gave up 4 bases and J gave up 1 base; unmatched junction bases: 7. CDR3 sequence: CASSLQGARGTDTQYF. The DNA for the CDR3 is TGTGCCAGCAGCCTACAGGGGGCTAGGGGCACAGATACGCAGTATTTT.

This clonotype has more than one count but fewer than ten. J is TRBJ2-7 and V is TRBV5-1, with TRBD1 matching 7 bases. This CDR3 has 16 residues. CDR1 and CDR2 from the germline V gene are SGHRS and YFSETQ. The junction had 14 bases not matched to a gene; V was cut back by 4 bases and J by 4 bases. The CDR3 region is CASSTGQLGTTYEQYF. The CDR3 DNA is TGCGCCAGCAGCACGGGACAGCTCGGCACCACTTACGAGCAGTACTTC. The variable domain in full, with the rest retrieved from reference TRBV5-1 and TRBJ2-7, is KAGVTQTPRYLIKTRGQQVTLSCSPISGHRSVSWYQQTPGQGLQFLFEYFSETQRNKGNFPGRFSGRQFSNSRSEMNVSTLELGDSALYLCASSTGQLGTTYEQYFGPGTRLTVT.

This clonotype occurred a few times. The chain couples TRBV6-6 to TRBJ1-2; 12 bases map to TRBD1. Germline CDR1 MNHNY, CDR2 SVGAGI (reference sequence). V was clipped by 5 bases and J by 7 bases; unmatched bases: 5. This CDR3 has 14 amino acids. The CDR3 DNA is TGTGCCAGCAGTGGGACAGGGGGCGCGAGTGGCTACACCTTC. It specifies CASSGTGGASGYTF.

The table lists this clonotype with a few counts. The chain joins TRBV4-1 to TRBJ2-5; D remains ambiguous. This CDR3 comprises 15 residues. Trimming removed 1 base from V and 5 bases from J, with 14 bases in between. CDR1 is MGHRA, CDR2 YSYEKL, per germline. DNA of the CDR3: TGCGCCAGCAGCCAAGCGTCTCCGGCTGGGGAGACCCAGTACTTC. Its protein product is CASSQASPAGETQYF.

This clonotype was seen more than once but under ten times. The chain combines TRBV6-5 with TRBJ1-1, with D unresolved. Germline V gene sequence: CDR1 MNHEY, CDR2 SVGAGI. This CDR3 region has 13 residues. Trimming left V 2 bases short and J 2 bases short, with 6 bases between. CDR3 residues: CASSYGSNTEAFF. CDR3 sequence (DNA): TGTGCCAGCAGTTACGGCAGCAACACTGAAGCTTTCTTT.

This clonotype was recorded many times. The chain joins TRBV4-3 to TRBJ2-5; 8 bases map to TRBD2. Unmatched junction bases numbered 4, after V lost 4 bases and J lost 3 bases. CDR1 LGHNA and CDR2 YSLEER come from the germline V gene. The CDR3 runs to 14 residues. CDR3 sequence: CASSRISGKETQYF. The CDR3 DNA reads TGCGCCAGCAGCCGGATTAGCGGGAAAGAGACCCAGTACTTC.

The chain couples TRBV28 to TRBJ1-5; TRBD1 agrees at 7 bases. The CDR3 extends over 14 amino acids. CDR1 and CDR2 (germline): MDHEN, SYDVKM. Trimming took 6 bases from V and 6 from J; bases not matched to a gene: 8. The CDR3 here is CASSRPGGGQPQHF. The CDR3 DNA sequence: TGTGCCAGCAGCCGACCAGGGGGGGGTCAGCCCCAGCATTTT.

The rearrangement joins TRBV20-1 to TRBJ2-3; the D is unclear. Germline V gives CDR1 DFQATT, CDR2 SNEGSKA (reference sequence). This CDR3 has 13 residues. Trimming removed 5 bases at V and 6 bases at J, with 15 bases between. For the CDR3, the DNA is TGCAGTGCTCCTAGACGGCCTAGTGATACGCAGTATTTT. Translated: CSAPRRPSDTQYF.

This clonotype has at least ten counts. J is TRBJ2-3 and V is TRBV7-3; TRBD2 is a possible D gene (6 bases). Germline V lookup: CDR1 SGHTA, CDR2 FQGTGA. The CDR3 has 16 residues. Trimming removed 0 bases at V and 5 bases at J, with 15 bases between. The CDR3 DNA is TGTGCCAGCAGCTTAACGGGTTCCGGGGGTCGAGATACGCAGTATTTT. Translation: CASSLTGSGGRDTQYF.

This clonotype was counted only a few times. This chain connects TRBV28 to TRBJ2-1; 7 nucleotides line up with TRBD1. The CDR3 is made up of 15 amino acids. With 6 bases clipped from V and 4 bases from J, the junction kept 9 bases outside the gene matches. CDR1 MDHEN and CDR2 SYDVKM come from the germline V gene. The chain's CDR3 is CASRPTGDIYNEQFF. The CDR3 DNA sequence: TGTGCCAGCAGGCCAACAGGGGACATATACAATGAGCAGTTCTTC. Full variable domain (remainder filled in from reference TRBV28 and TRBJ2-1): DVKVTQSSRYLVKRTGEKVFLECVQDMDHENMFWYRQDPGLGLRLIYFSYDVKMKEKGDIPEGYSVSREKKERFSLILESASTNQTSMYLCASRPTGDIYNEQFFGPGTRLTVL.

This clonotype was observed at least ten times. The V gene is TRBV5-1, the J gene TRBJ2-7, with D tentatively TRBD1 (6 bases). From germline, CDR1 is SGHRS and CDR2 YFSETQ. Deletions cut 2 bases from V and 0 bases from J, with 12 bases between. CDR3 length: 15 amino acids. The CDR3: CASSFSLGGSYEQYF. The CDR3 bases are TGCGCCAGCAGCTTCTCCTTAGGGGGCTCCTACGAGCAGTACTTC.

This clonotype has just a few counts. The chain uses TRBV7-2 and TRBJ2-2; TRBD1 matches 10 bases. V lost 4 bases and J lost 9; bases outside the gene matches: 8. Germline V gives CDR1 SGHTA, CDR2 FQGNSA. There are 15 residues in the CDR3. The DNA for the CDR3 is TGTGCCAGCAGCTCGACAGGGGGCATGCCCCGGGAGCTGTTTTTT. This gives the protein CASSSTGGMPRELFF.